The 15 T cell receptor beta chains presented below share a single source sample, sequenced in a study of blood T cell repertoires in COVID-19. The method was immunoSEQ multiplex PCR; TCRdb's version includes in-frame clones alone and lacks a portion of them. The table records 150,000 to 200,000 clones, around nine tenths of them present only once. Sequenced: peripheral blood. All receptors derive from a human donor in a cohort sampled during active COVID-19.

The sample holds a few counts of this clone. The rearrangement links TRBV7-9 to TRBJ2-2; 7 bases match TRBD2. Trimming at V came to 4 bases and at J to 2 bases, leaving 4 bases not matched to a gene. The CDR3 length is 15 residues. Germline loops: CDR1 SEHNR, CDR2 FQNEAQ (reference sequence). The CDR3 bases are TGTGCCAGCAGCTCGGGACTACCAAACACCGGGGAGCTGTTTTTT. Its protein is CASSSGLPNTGELFF. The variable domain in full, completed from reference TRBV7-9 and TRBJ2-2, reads DTGVSQNPRHKITKRGQNVTFRCDPISEHNRLYWYRQTLGQGPEFLTYFQNEAQLEKSRLLSDRFSAERPKGSFSTLEIQRTEQGDSAMYLCASSSGLPNTGELFFGEGSRLTVL.

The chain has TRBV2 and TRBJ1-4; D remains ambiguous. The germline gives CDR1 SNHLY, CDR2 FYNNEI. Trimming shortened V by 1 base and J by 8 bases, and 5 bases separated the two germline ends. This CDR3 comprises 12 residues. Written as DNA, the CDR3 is TGTGCCAGCAGTGAAGGCAGGGAAAAACTGTTTTTT. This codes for CASSEGREKLFF.

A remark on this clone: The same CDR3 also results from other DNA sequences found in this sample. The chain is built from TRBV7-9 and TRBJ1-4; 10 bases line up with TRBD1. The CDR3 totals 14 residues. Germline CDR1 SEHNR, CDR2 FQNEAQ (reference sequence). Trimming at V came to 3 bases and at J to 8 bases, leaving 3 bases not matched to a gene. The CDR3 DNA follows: TGTGCCAGCAGCTTGGACAGGGGGGACGAAAAACTGTTTTTT. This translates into CASSLDRGDEKLFF. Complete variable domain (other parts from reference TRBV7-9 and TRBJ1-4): DTGVSQNPRHKITKRGQNVTFRCDPISEHNRLYWYRQTLGQGPEFLTYFQNEAQLEKSRLLSDRFSAERPKGSFSTLEIQRTEQGDSAMYLCASSLDRGDEKLFFGSGTQLSVL.

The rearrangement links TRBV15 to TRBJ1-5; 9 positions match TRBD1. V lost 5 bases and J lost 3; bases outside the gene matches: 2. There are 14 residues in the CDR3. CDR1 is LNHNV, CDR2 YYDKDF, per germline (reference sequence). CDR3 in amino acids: CATSRDRDNQPQHF. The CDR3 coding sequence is TGTGCCACCAGCCGGGACAGGGACAATCAGCCCCAGCATTTT.

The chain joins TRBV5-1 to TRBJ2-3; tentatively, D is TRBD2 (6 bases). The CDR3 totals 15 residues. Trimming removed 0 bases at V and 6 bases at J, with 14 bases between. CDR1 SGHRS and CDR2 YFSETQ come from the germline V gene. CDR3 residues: CASSLDRGTVDTQYF. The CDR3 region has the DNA TGCGCCAGCAGCTTGGATCGGGGGACGGTCGATACGCAGTATTTT.

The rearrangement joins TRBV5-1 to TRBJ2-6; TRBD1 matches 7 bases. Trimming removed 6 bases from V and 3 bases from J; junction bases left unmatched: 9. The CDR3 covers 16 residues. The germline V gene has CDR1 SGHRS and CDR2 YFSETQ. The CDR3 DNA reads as TGCGCCAGCACCCGACAGGGATTAGGTGGGGCCAACGTCCTGACTTTC. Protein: CASTRQGLGGANVLTF.

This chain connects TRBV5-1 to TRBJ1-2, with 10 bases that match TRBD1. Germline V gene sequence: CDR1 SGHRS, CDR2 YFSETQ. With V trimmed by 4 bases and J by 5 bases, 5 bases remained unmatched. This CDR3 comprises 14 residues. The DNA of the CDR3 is TGCGCCAGCAGCATACCGGGACAGGGGTATGGCTACACCTTC. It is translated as CASSIPGQGYGYTF.

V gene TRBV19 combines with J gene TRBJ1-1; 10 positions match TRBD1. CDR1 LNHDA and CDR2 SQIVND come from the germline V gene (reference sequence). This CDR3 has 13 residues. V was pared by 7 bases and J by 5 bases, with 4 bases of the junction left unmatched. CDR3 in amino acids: CASTRDRGTEAFF. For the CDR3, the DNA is TGTGCCAGTACCCGGGACAGGGGTACTGAAGCTTTCTTT. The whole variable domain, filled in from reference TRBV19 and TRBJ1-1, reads DGGITQSPKYLFRKEGQNVTLSCEQNLNHDAMYWYRQDPGQGLRLIYYSQIVNDFQKGDIAEGYSVSREKKESFPLTVTSAQKNPTAFYLCASTRDRGTEAFFGQGTRLTVV.

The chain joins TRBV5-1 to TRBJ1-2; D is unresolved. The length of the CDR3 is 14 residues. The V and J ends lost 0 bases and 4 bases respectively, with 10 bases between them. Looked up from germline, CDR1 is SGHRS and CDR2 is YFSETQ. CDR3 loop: CASSLAFGLYGYTF. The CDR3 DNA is TGCGCCAGCAGCTTGGCCTTCGGACTCTATGGCTACACCTTC. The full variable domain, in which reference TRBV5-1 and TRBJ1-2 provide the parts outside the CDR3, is KAGVTQTPRYLIKTRGQQVTLSCSPISGHRSVSWYQQTPGQGLQFLFEYFSETQRNKGNFPGRFSGRQFSNSRSEMNVSTLELGDSALYLCASSLAFGLYGYTFGSGTRLTVV.

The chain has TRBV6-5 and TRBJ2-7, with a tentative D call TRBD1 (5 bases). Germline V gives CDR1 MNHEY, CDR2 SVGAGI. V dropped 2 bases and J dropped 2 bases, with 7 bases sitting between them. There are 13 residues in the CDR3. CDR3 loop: CASSYPGTYEQYF. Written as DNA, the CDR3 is TGTGCCAGCAGTTACCCAGGGACCTACGAGCAGTACTTC.

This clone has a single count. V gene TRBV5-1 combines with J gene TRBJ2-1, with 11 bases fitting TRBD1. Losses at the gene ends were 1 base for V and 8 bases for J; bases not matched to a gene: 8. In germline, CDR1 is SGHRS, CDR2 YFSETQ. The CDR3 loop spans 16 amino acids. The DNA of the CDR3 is TGCGCCAGCAGCTTGTCCGGGACAGGGGGGACGGATGAGCAGTTCTTC. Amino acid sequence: CASSLSGTGGTDEQFF.

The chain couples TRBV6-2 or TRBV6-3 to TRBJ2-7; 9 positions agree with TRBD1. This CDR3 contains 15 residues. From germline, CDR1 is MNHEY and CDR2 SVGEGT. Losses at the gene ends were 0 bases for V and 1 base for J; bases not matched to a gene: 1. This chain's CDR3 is CASSYSTGGSYEQYF. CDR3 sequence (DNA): TGTGCCAGCAGTTACTCGACAGGGGGTTCCTACGAGCAGTACTTC.

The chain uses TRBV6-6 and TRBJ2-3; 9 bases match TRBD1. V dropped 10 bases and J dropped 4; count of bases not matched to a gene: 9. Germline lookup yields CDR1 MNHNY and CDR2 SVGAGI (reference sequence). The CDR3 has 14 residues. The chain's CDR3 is CATHGTGNPDTQYF. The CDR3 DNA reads TGTGCCACCCACGGGACAGGGAACCCAGATACGCAGTATTTT.

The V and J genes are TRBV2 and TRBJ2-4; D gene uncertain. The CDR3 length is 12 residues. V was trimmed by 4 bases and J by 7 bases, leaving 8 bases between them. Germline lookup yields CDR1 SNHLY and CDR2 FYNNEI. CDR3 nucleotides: TGTGCCAGCAGTGTAGTTTGGAACATTCAGTACTTC. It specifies CASSVVWNIQYF.

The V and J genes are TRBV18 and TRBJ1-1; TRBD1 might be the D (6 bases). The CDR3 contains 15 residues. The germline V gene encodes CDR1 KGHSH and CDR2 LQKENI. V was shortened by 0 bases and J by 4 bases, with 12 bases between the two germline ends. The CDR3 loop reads CASSPPTGGPTEAFF. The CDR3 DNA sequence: TGTGCCAGCTCACCACCGACGGGGGGGCCCACTGAAGCTTTCTTT.